This TCR beta chain was observed in a study of early T cells in non-severe SARS-CoV-2 infection (dated by TCRdb to the early 2020s). Context from the whole study: TCR sequencing used bulk RNA from unsorted whole blood, so alpha and beta chains could not be paired.

As regards this clonotype: Its antigen is unknown. Nothing much larger sits one base from this clone, and base qualities are not available.

The full study reports these points: VDJdb matching was skewed toward anti-spike CD8 responses, so virus-specific expansions were likely underestimated and private and CD4 specificities were missed.

A case-control design nested within a healthcare worker cohort in London, UK, was used, with weekly nasopharyngeal swab PCR tests and blood sampling performed. Healthcare workers were recruited during the week of the UK lockdown, between 23 and 31 March 2020, and followed weekly for up to about 15 weeks. The library was made by 5' RACE. This sample was sequenced with a NextSeq 500. The TCR library protocol attached unique molecular identifiers to individual cDNA molecules to correct for sequencing error and PCR bias. Sequencing covered both TCR alpha and beta chains, and within each sample the abundances of alpha and beta sequences were tightly co-correlated. As for how the authors treated the data: V gene, J gene and CDR3 annotation of TCR sequences was performed with Decombinator V4. TCRs were defined as expanded if a significant change between any two time points was detected under a Poisson model with p below 0.0001. TCR abundances were normalised to the total number of TCRs sequenced per sample and were expressed as counts per million. VDJdb, accessed 1 November 2021, was searched for CMV, EBV and SARS-CoV-2 annotated TCRs, excluding TCRs annotated for multiple antigens. TCRdb passed the public sequencing reads through fastp at Q25 and MiXCR, retaining productive beta sequences. One record per CDR3 amino acid sequence lists the most common genes and DNA. Clone size and V and J calls follow TCRdb, not the original study. Recorded for this sample are 55,000 to 80,000 distinct CDR3 sequences; approximately 9.2% of them occurred a single time. The ten largest clones capture roughly 13% of the sample.

Sequencing was performed on whole blood, taken at baseline. This receptor was identified in an adult who was a healthcare worker with PCR-confirmed SARS-CoV-2 infection or an uninfected control (not recorded which).

CDR3 sequence: CSVTVSQETQYF. The DNA sequence is as follows: TGCAGCGTGACCGTATCCCAAGAGACCCAGTACTTC. The sequence joins TRBV29-1 to TRBJ2-5, with the D gene call left open. Taken from cysteine to phenylalanine, the CDR3 has 12 residues. The CDR3 DNA has 36 bases and is translated from base 1. A distance of 9 bases separates the germline ends of V and J, which lose 6 bases and 1 base respectively. For CDR1 and CDR2, the germline V gene lists SQVTM and ANQGSEA.